This record covers a single T cell receptor beta chain. It lacks a known antigen. The sample holds no much larger clone one base away, and base qualities are not on file. The sample comes from a study of blood T cells in healthy people across ages (dated by TCRdb to about 2015). About the study as a whole: In model experiments, template switching captured about one uniquely barcoded TCR beta cDNA molecule for every two T cells. For two donors (one aged 18 to 30 and one aged 80 or older), the study analyzed two additional independent replicas of 1 million unique cDNA reads from the same blood draw. Donors of different ages were randomly distributed across sequencing lanes to avoid experimental bias. To track age-related changes in TCR beta repertoire diversity, the study relied on deep sequencing normalized with unique cDNA molecular identifiers. The donors were split into four age groups: young (average 16 years), middle-aged (around 37), aged (more than 60) and long-lived (over 75).

V loses 3 bases at its end and J loses 3 bases; junction bases beyond the gene matches: 5. Including cysteine and phenylalanine, the CDR3 has 14 amino acids. Solely the CDR3 DNA is kept, with 42 bases framed from the first base. The CDR1 and CDR2 encoded by the germline V gene are SGHRS and YFSETQ. The receptor library was made with 5' RACE. A second about 7 to 12 cycle PCR used a sample-barcoded 5' primer and a J-beta primer mix. A template-switch 5' adaptor carrying 12 random nucleotides introduced a unique molecular identifier onto each TCR beta cDNA molecule. At least 3 million CDR3-containing paired-end reads were obtained from each sample. First-strand cDNA was synthesized from all RNA with the Mint cDNA synthesis kit, primed by a TRBC-specific oligonucleotide. Following uracil-DNA glycosylase treatment, all cDNA underwent a first 18-cycle PCR with the universal primers M1SS and BC2_uni_R. The original methods were these. Normalization of each sample was performed by random selection of 1 million high-quality reads, each carrying a distinct molecular identifier. Instead of being binned into consensus sequences, reads with shared molecular identifiers were discarded. MiTCR, with a Q25 quality threshold and the strictest error-elimination algorithm, was used for CDR3 identification, clonotype clustering and error correction. A nonparametric unseen species model with Euler transformation was used to estimate lower-bound total TCR beta diversity. TCRdb reprocessed the public reads (quality trimming at Q25 with fastp, clone calling with MiXCR) and kept in-frame beta chains. Records with the same CDR3 protein are collapsed into one entry carrying the most frequent genes and DNA. The authors' filters were not applied to this entry. This sample is represented by some 1,800,000 distinct CDR3 sequences; 35% to 50% of them were singletons. The ten largest make up about 23% of the sample.

The donors were roughly 40 Caucasian individuals from Russia, aged roughly 6 to 100 years, who were systemically healthy. Roughly 11 milliliters of peripheral blood were drawn from each donor into EDTA-treated Vacutainer tubes. Ficoll-Paque density-gradient centrifugation was used to isolate PBMCs, with at least 7 million per sample. Trizol reagent was used to extract total RNA from the PBMCs, yielding at least 6 micrograms per sample. For every donor, an aliquot of PBMCs went through flow cytometry to measure the percentages of naive CD45RAhigh/CD27high T cells. The study at large found these results: Donor CMV infection status was unknown, potentially confounding age-related changes in expanded clonotypes. Compared with the aged group, the long-lived group had more naive CD4+ T cells, fewer expanded clones and increased TCR diversity, a pattern suggesting age selection. Estimates of total diversity from one million sequenced T cells were regarded as lower bounds and underestimates. Because profiling used bulk unsorted PBMCs, naive and antigen-experienced compartments could not be compared conclusively. The percentage of naive T cells measured by flow cytometry correlated strongly with observed TCR beta diversity. Observed TCR beta diversity per million T cells fell roughly linearly with age, and a significant reduction was already apparent by age around 40.

The TCR comes from a human donor in good health. Sequencing used blood. The chain uses TRBV5-1 and TRBJ2-7; a stretch of 8 junction bases matches TRBD1. CDR3 loop: CASSWDRTSYEQYF. Here is the DNA: TGCGCCAGCAGCTGGGACAGGACCAGCTACGAGCAGTACTTC.